The 24 T cell receptor beta chains presented below share a single source sample, sequenced in a study of T cells in Graves' hyperthyroidism and ophthalmopathy. RNA transcripts gave rise to amplified TCR beta CDR3 regions. HTBI primers were employed in a first-round RT-PCR of the TCR CDR3. TCRdb re-called the multiplex PCR reads with MiXCR, one entry per CDR3 protein. The sample contains approximately 300,000 distinct CDR3 sequences, approximately 15% of which appear only once. The sequenced sample consisted of blood. The receptors stem from a woman aged 60 to 75 with Graves' ophthalmopathy.

The rearrangement links TRBV7-9 to TRBJ1-3; possible D gene TRBD1, 6 bases. This CDR3 comprises 16 residues. The V gene lost 5 bases and the J gene lost 0 bases, with 14 bases spanning the gap. Germline V CDR1 and CDR2: SEHNR, FQNEAQ (reference sequence). The CDR3 DNA is TGTGCCAGCAGCCTGCCGGGGGGCAGCTCTGGAAACACCATATATTTT. Translation: CASSLPGGSSGNTIYF.

The J gene is TRBJ1-1, the V gene TRBV6-5; 10 nucleotides line up with TRBD1. The CDR3 consists of 14 residues. The germline gives CDR1 MNHEY, CDR2 SVGAGI. With 0 bases clipped from V and 12 bases from J, the junction kept 7 bases outside the gene matches. The CDR3 nucleotides read TGTGCCAGCAGTTACTCGCGACGGGACAGGGGTTCTTTCTTT. Translated: CASSYSRRDRGSFF.

This clonotype was observed many times. The rearrangement joins TRBV2 to TRBJ1-5; possibly TRBD1 for D (5 bases). The CDR3 length is 18 residues. V lost 4 bases and J lost 0, with 19 bases in between. Germline CDR1 reads SNHLY; CDR2 reads FYNNEI. The chain's CDR3 is CASSGFPGTPYSNQPQHF. Here the CDR3 DNA reads TGTGCCAGCAGTGGCTTCCCCGGGACCCCCTATAGCAATCAGCCCCAGCATTTT.

There are many counts of this clonotype. This chain uses TRBV7-9 with TRBJ2-7; 9 nucleotides align to TRBD2. The V and J ends lost 0 bases and 6 bases, in that order; junction bases with no gene match: 3. CDR1 SEHNR and CDR2 FQNEAQ come from the germline V gene (reference sequence). CDR3 length: 14 amino acids. CDR3: CASSLAAGGLEQYF. In DNA form, the CDR3 reads TGTGCCAGCAGCTTAGCGGCGGGAGGGCTCGAGCAGTACTTC.

For this clonotype: A read error may explain this, as a much larger clone is one base away. V usage is TRBV5-1 and J usage is TRBJ2-3; D may match TRBD1 or TRBD2 (5 bases each). Germline V gene sequence: CDR1 SGHRS, CDR2 YFSETQ. Trimming cost V 3 bases and J 7 bases, with 21 bases left between them. This CDR3 region has 16 residues. The CDR3 spells CASSWPLGTERHTQYF. As DNA, the CDR3 is TGCGCCAGCAGCTGGCCGCTAGGGACGGAACGACATACGCAGTATTTT.

The chain is built from TRBV6-2 or TRBV6-3 and TRBJ2-1; the match to TRBD1 covers 7 bases. The CDR3 is 12 residues long. Germline V gene lookup returns CDR1 MNHEY and CDR2 SVGEGT. Losses at the gene ends were 5 bases for V and 9 bases for J; bases not matched to a gene: 4. CDR3 amino acids: CASSRQGREQFF. The CDR3 nucleotides read TGTGCCAGCAGTAGACAGGGACGTGAGCAGTTCTTC.

The sample holds many counts of this clonotype. The genes are TRBV27 and TRBJ2-3, with 14 bases lining up with TRBD2. V shed 6 bases, J shed 1 base, and the junction held 6 bases outside the gene matches. The CDR3 sequence is 17 residues long. Germline V gene lookup returns CDR1 MNHEY and CDR2 SMNVEV (reference sequence). CDR3 amino acids: CASSRLGLAGGTDTQYF. DNA for the CDR3: TGTGCCAGCAGCCGACTGGGACTAGCGGGAGGCACAGATACGCAGTATTTT.

This clonotype was counted ten times or more. This chain connects TRBV2 to TRBJ1-6; 8 nucleotides align to TRBD1. This CDR3 has 14 residues. Trimming cost V 6 bases and J 5 bases; bases outside gene matches: 3. Germline lookup yields CDR1 SNHLY and CDR2 FYNNEI. CDR3 sequence reads: CASRTGVNNSPLHF. CDR3 DNA sequence: TGTGCCAGCAGGACAGGGGTTAATAATTCACCCCTCCACTTT. Variable domain in full (rest from reference TRBV2 and TRBJ1-6): EPEVTQTPSHQVTQMGQEVILRCVPISNHLYFYWYRQILGQKVEFLVSFYNNEISEKSEIFDDQFSVERPDGSNFTLKIRSTKLEDSAMYFCASRTGVNNSPLHFGNGTRLTVT.

This clonotype was counted ten times or more. V gene TRBV6-1 combines with J gene TRBJ2-7; D may correspond to TRBD1 or TRBD2 (5 bases each). The CDR3 is made up of 18 amino acids. V lost 0 bases to trimming and J lost 3 bases, with 21 bases between them. Germline V CDR1 and CDR2: MNHNS, SASEGT. CDR3 residues: CASSEALYRLRDDYEQYF. The CDR3 DNA follows: TGTGCCAGCAGTGAAGCTCTTTACAGGCTCCGGGACGACTACGAGCAGTACTTC.

As concerns this clonotype: The limits of the CDR3 on the DNA are not certain, so only TCRdb's listed CDR3 is given. This sequence joins TRBV7-2 and TRBJ2-2; the D segment call TRBD1 is taken from the table without a DNA check. The CDR3 is 22 amino acids long, termini counted. CDR1 SGHTA and CDR2 FQGNSA come from the germline V gene. CDR3 protein: CASSLVQGNEQYFGPGTGELFF.

The genes are TRBV19 and TRBJ2-6, with 8 bases fitting TRBD1. CDR3 size: 17 residues. The trim removed 4 bases at V and 0 bases at J, leaving 5 bases unmatched. Germline CDR1 is LNHDA and CDR2 is SQIVND (reference sequence). The CDR3 DNA reads as TGTGCCAGTAGTAGGGGACAGGATTACTCTGGGGCCAACGTCCTGACTTTC. Encoded protein: CASSRGQDYSGANVLTF.

The V call is TRBV15, the J call TRBJ2-1; 9 nucleotides match TRBD2. Looked up from germline, CDR1 is LNHNV and CDR2 is YYDKDF (reference sequence). CDR3 length: 13 amino acids. V lost 6 bases to trimming and J lost 8 bases; unmatched junction nucleotides: 5. The CDR3 nucleotides read TGTGCCACCAGGTCTAGCGGGGTTTATGAGCAGTTCTTC. Translated, it gives CATRSSGVYEQFF.

This clonotype was counted many times. J is TRBJ2-1 and V is TRBV5-1; 8 positions agree with TRBD2. CDR3 length: 14 amino acids. Germline V gives CDR1 SGHRS, CDR2 YFSETQ. J gave up 8 bases and V 0 bases, and 4 bases lay outside the gene matches. CDR3 nucleotide sequence: TGCGCCAGCAGCTTGGGTGGAGCGGGAGATGAGCAGTTCTTC. It codes for CASSLGGAGDEQFF.

This clonotype came up a few times. A much larger clonotype is one base distant, so this may be a read error. V and J are TRBV12-5 and TRBJ1-1, with TRBD1 as a possible D gene (5 bases). The CDR3 covers 15 residues. Germline V gene lookup returns CDR1 LGHNT and CDR2 FRNRAP. V was trimmed by 2 bases and J by 3 bases, leaving 13 bases between them. CDR3 nucleotides: TGTGCTAGTGGTTTGTGGTGGGGGACCCACACTGAAGCTTTCTTT. Encoded protein: CASGLWWGTHTEAFF.

The chain uses TRBV12-3 or TRBV12-4 and TRBJ1-5; D not resolved. The V end lost 3 bases, the J end lost 6 bases, and 12 bases lay between the germline ends. The length of the CDR3 is 14 residues. The CDR3 DNA is TGTGCCAGCAGTTTGTCGTCCAGTCGTCAGCCCCAGCATTTT. It is translated as CASSLSSSRQPQHF.

This clonotype was picked up many times. The rearrangement uses TRBV20-1 and TRBJ2-5, with D hard to call. The CDR3 is made up of 14 amino acids. From germline, CDR1 is DFQATT and CDR2 SNEGSKA (reference sequence). V lost 3 bases to trimming and J lost 2 bases, with 13 bases between them. CDR3 protein: CSARVFGGQETQYF. The DNA for the CDR3 is TGCAGTGCTAGGGTGTTCGGCGGTCAAGAGACCCAGTACTTC.

This rearrangement joins TRBV5-1 to TRBJ1-1, with TRBD1 matching over 9 bases. CDR1 and CDR2 (germline): SGHRS, YFSETQ. V was clipped by 5 bases and J by 8 bases; unmatched bases: 4. The CDR3 is 12 residues long. The CDR3 DNA sequence: TGCGCCAGCAGAGCCGGGACAGGGGAAGCTTTCTTT. As protein: CASRAGTGEAFF.

This clonotype was seen many times. V usage is TRBV28 and J usage is TRBJ2-1; 9 positions match TRBD2. Trimming removed 3 bases from V and 1 base from J; junction bases left unmatched: 19. This CDR3 has 21 residues. Germline V gene sequence: CDR1 MDHEN, CDR2 SYDVKM. CDR3 protein: CASSFPTGHFWREGSYNEQFF. The CDR3 nucleotides read TGTGCCAGCAGTTTTCCTACAGGCCACTTCTGGCGGGAGGGGTCCTACAATGAGCAGTTCTTC.

This clonotype was seen at least ten times. This sequence joins TRBV5-1 and TRBJ2-1, with 9 bases lining up with TRBD2. This CDR3 has 15 amino acids. Looked up from germline, CDR1 is SGHRS and CDR2 is YFSETQ. With 1 base clipped from V and 8 bases from J, the junction kept 7 bases outside the gene matches. In DNA, the CDR3 is TGCGCCAGCAGCTTGCCCCTAGCGGGAAAGGATGAGCAGTTCTTC. Translated, it gives CASSLPLAGKDEQFF.

With respect to this clonotype: The CDR3 end shows no conserved phenylalanine or tryptophan, and so a read error is likely. V is TRBV28 and J is TRBJ1-1; 7 bases line up with TRBD1. The germline V gene has CDR1 MDHEN and CDR2 SYDVKM. The CDR3 is 14 amino acids. V shed 4 bases, J shed 1 base, and the junction held 3 bases outside the gene matches. The CDR3 sequence is CASSSGTANTEAFL. The CDR3 DNA follows: TGTGCCAGCAGTTCGGGGACAGCGAACACTGAAGCTTTCCTT.

In DNA form, the CDR3 reads TGTGCCAGCAGTTACTCTGCAGGGGGGACTGAAGCTTTCTTT. Its protein product is CASSYSAGGTEAFF. The chain links TRBV6-6 to TRBJ1-1; 7 bases are shared with TRBD1. Germline CDR1 is MNHNY and CDR2 is SVGAGI (reference sequence). V dropped 0 bases and J dropped 5; count of bases not matched to a gene: 3. CDR3 length equals 14 residues.

This clonotype was counted only a few times. The chain employs TRBV9 and TRBJ2-6; D gene ambiguous. Trimming shortened V by 3 bases and J by 1 base, and 8 bases separated the two germline ends. The CDR3 is made up of 15 amino acids. Germline V gene sequence: CDR1 SGDLS, CDR2 YYNGEE. The CDR3: CASSALSSGANVLTF. As DNA, the CDR3 is TGTGCCAGCAGCGCCCTTTCTTCTGGGGCCAACGTCCTGACTTTC.

This clonotype was observed many times. The rearrangement links TRBV7-2 to TRBJ1-1; 7 bases fit TRBD1. From germline, CDR1 is SGHTA and CDR2 FQGNSA. The ends lost 7 bases at V and 1 base at J; junction bases unmatched: 6. The CDR3 is made up of 14 amino acids. The CDR3 DNA is TGTGCCAGCACCGAAGGGGGCGCGAACACTGAAGCTTTCTTT. Translated, it gives CASTEGGANTEAFF.

Comments on this clonotype: One base away lies a much larger clone, so this may be a sequencing read error. The chain combines TRBV20-1 with TRBJ2-2; D perhaps matches TRBD2 (5 bases). V was shortened by 0 bases and J by 1 base, with 12 bases between the two germline ends. The CDR3 is 16 amino acids. The germline gives CDR1 DFQATT, CDR2 SNEGSKA (reference sequence). The CDR3 reads CSARERRRVNTGELFF. CDR3 DNA: TGCAGTGCTAGAGAGAGGCGGCGGGTGAACACCGGGGAGCTGTTTTTT.